Below are 25 T cell receptor beta chains sequenced from a single sample in a study of response to subunit inactivated influenza vaccine. TCRdb ran MiXCR on the RT-PCR reads and lists one entry per CDR3 protein. The table shows more than 150,000 distinct CDR3 sequences, with nearly 9.5% occurring only once. Source: non-naive T cells sorted from PBMCs, taken on the day of vaccination. The receptors derive from a man aged 50 to 59 who received an inactivated influenza vaccine.

The V gene is TRBV12-3 or TRBV12-4, the J gene TRBJ2-3; no clear D. This CDR3 has 14 residues. Trimming cost V 3 bases and J 4 bases, with 11 bases left between them. CDR3: CASSLGGRSDTQYF. CDR3 bases: TGTGCCAGCAGTTTGGGCGGCAGATCAGATACGCAGTATTTT.

This clonotype has just a few counts. The chain recombines TRBV15 with TRBJ2-3, with D maybe TRBD2 (6 bases). The germline CDR1 and CDR2 sequences are LNHNV and YYDKDF (reference sequence). V dropped 8 bases and J dropped 4 bases, with 19 bases sitting between them. The CDR3 has 15 amino acids. CDR3 in amino acids: CATSLARSLPDTQYF. CDR3 DNA sequence: TGTGCCACCTCCCTAGCGCGTTCATTGCCAGATACGCAGTATTTT.

This clonotype occurred once. The J gene is TRBJ2-5, the V gene TRBV7-2, with TRBD2 matching 10 bases. The CDR3 totals 16 residues. V gave up 5 bases and J gave up 5 bases; unmatched junction bases: 11. Germline assignment: CDR1 SGHTA and CDR2 FQGNSA. For the CDR3, the DNA is TGTGCCAGCAGCCCACAAAGCGGGAGGGCCGGGGAGACCCAGTACTTC. Protein sequence: CASSPQSGRAGETQYF.

The CDR3 loop reads CASSFSPGKSTDTQYF. CDR3 bases: TGTGCCAGCAGCTTCTCCCCCGGGAAGAGCACAGATACGCAGTATTTT. The chain is built from TRBV5-5 and TRBJ2-3; maybe TRBD2 (5 bases). Trimming removed 2 bases from V and 0 bases from J, with 13 bases in between. The CDR3 spans 16 residues. CDR1 is SGHKS and CDR2 is YYEKEE in the germline V gene (reference sequence).

This clonotype came up a few times. The chain couples TRBV20-1 to TRBJ2-6, with D perhaps matching TRBD2 (6 bases). The V and J ends lost 2 bases and 0 bases respectively, with 11 bases between them. CDR1 and CDR2 from the germline V gene are DFQATT and SNEGSKA (reference sequence). The CDR3 runs to 16 residues. The CDR3 loop is CSARISGPSGANVLTF. DNA of the CDR3: TGCAGTGCTAGAATTAGCGGACCCTCTGGGGCCAACGTCCTGACTTTC.

This clonotype was detected a few times. CDR3 nucleotide sequence: TGTGCCAGCAGTGCCGACAGAAACAATGAGCAGTTCTTC. This gives the protein CASSADRNNEQFF. V usage is TRBV2 and J usage is TRBJ2-1; a possible D gene is TRBD1 (5 bases). The CDR3 runs 13 residues. Germline CDR1 SNHLY, CDR2 FYNNEI. V gave up 4 bases and J gave up 5 bases, with 9 bases separating them.

V is TRBV6-2 or TRBV6-3 and J is TRBJ1-1; no reliable D call. CDR1 and CDR2 from the germline V gene are MNHEY and SVGEGT. V lost 6 bases and J 3 bases, leaving 17 bases between the germline ends. The CDR3 is 15 residues long. CDR3 in DNA: TGTGCCAGCAGCGGAACAGTCTCCGGGGACACTGAAGCTTTCTTT. Translation: CASSGTVSGDTEAFF.

The V and J genes are TRBV7-2 and TRBJ2-7, with 11 positions matching TRBD1. From germline, CDR1 is SGHTA and CDR2 FQGNSA. With V trimmed by 5 bases and J by 2 bases, 5 bases remained unmatched. CDR3 length: 15 amino acids. CDR3 protein: CASSGTGGSTYEQYF. DNA for the CDR3: TGTGCCAGCAGCGGGACAGGGGGTTCCACCTACGAGCAGTACTTC.

This clonotype was recorded at least ten times. This chain links TRBV25-1 with TRBJ2-1, with 11 bases that match TRBD2. The CDR3 extends over 15 amino acids. Germline trimming cut 1 base from V and 7 bases from J; bases unmatched to any gene: 3. Germline V gene data show CDR1 as MGHDK and CDR2 as SYGVNS. The CDR3 DNA reads as TGTGCCAGCAGTGAATTGGCTAGCGGGGGGAATGAGCAGTTCTTC. This sequence encodes CASSELASGGNEQFF.

The CDR3 spells CASSQESETQYF. The CDR3 bases are TGTGCCAGCAGCCAAGAGTCTGAGACCCAGTACTTC. V is TRBV3-1 and J is TRBJ2-5; D call uncertain. Per germline, CDR1 LGHDT and CDR2 YNNKEL (reference sequence). The V end lost 0 bases, the J end lost 5 bases, and 4 bases lay between the germline ends. The CDR3 length is 12 residues.

This clonotype came up a few times. The chain links TRBV3-1 to TRBJ2-2; perhaps TRBD2 as D (7 bases). The CDR3 spans 16 residues. Germline CDR1 and CDR2: LGHDT and YNNKEL (reference sequence). Trimming took 1 base from V and 5 from J, leaving 14 bases between them. Here the CDR3 DNA reads TGTGCCAGCAGCCAAGGAGGGGGGGGAAGAACCGGGGAGCTGTTTTTT. It translates to CASSQGGGGRTGELFF.

This clonotype was observed a few times. V usage is TRBV12-3 or TRBV12-4 and J usage is TRBJ1-1, with D possibly being TRBD1 (6 bases). Between the trimmed V and J ends, which lost 5 bases and 5 bases, there was a span of 15 bases. The CDR3 has 14 residues. The CDR3 loop reads CASSPRGGRTEAFF. CDR3 coding DNA: TGTGCCAGCAGTCCGAGAGGGGGAAGAACTGAAGCTTTCTTT.

The chain has TRBV5-6 and TRBJ2-1; maybe TRBD2 (5 bases). Germline V gives CDR1 SGHDT, CDR2 YYEEEE. The CDR3 contains 16 residues. V lost 0 bases, J lost 0 bases, and 10 bases lay in between. The CDR3 sequence is CASSLVIGSSYNEQFF. The CDR3 DNA reads as TGTGCCAGCAGCTTGGTTATAGGGAGCTCCTACAATGAGCAGTTCTTC.

This clonotype was seen repeatedly, ten times or more. This rearrangement joins TRBV11-2 to TRBJ2-7; 8 bases line up with TRBD1. The CDR3 runs 15 residues. After removal of 0 bases from V and 6 bases from J, the junction contained 7 bases not matched to a gene. CDR1 SGHAT and CDR2 FQNNGV come from the germline V gene. For the CDR3, the DNA is TGTGCCAGCAGCTTAGAGCCCGGGACAGGTGGCGAGCAGTACTTC. It codes for CASSLEPGTGGEQYF.

This clonotype has more than one count but fewer than ten. The genes are TRBV7-2 and TRBJ1-2, with 8 bases that match TRBD1. CDR3 length: 16 amino acids. Per germline, CDR1 SGHTA and CDR2 FQGNSA. The ends lost 1 base at V and 3 bases at J; junction bases unmatched: 7. The CDR3 DNA reads TGTGCCAGCAGCTTAGGGGCAGGGGGCCAGGACTATGGCTACACCTTC. Encoded protein: CASSLGAGGQDYGYTF.

The table lists this clonotype with many counts. The chain's CDR3 is CASSLGTDSEQFF. The CDR3 DNA follows: TGTGCCAGCAGCTTAGGGACAGACTCGGAGCAGTTCTTC. The V and J genes are TRBV7-9 and TRBJ2-1; tentative D call: TRBD1 (6 bases). The germline CDR1 and CDR2 sequences are SEHNR and FQNEAQ (reference sequence). The CDR3 runs to 13 residues. V gave up 1 base and J gave up 10 bases, with 11 bases separating them.

This clonotype was detected only a few times. The chain combines TRBV6-1 with TRBJ2-7, with D tentatively TRBD2 (6 bases). Germline CDR1 reads MNHNS; CDR2 reads SASEGT. V was pared by 8 bases and J by 3 bases, with 20 bases between. The CDR3 extends over 15 amino acids. This CDR3 reads CASHYTDGLSYEQYF. Written as DNA, the CDR3 is TGTGCCAGCCATTATACTGATGGACTAAGCTACGAGCAGTACTTC.

V and J are TRBV9 and TRBJ2-6; a weak D match, TRBD1 (7 bases). From germline, CDR1 is SGDLS and CDR2 YYNGEE. This CDR3 is 14 amino acids long. The ends were cut back, 2 bases at V and 10 bases at J, with 13 bases in the middle. The CDR3 coding sequence is TGTGCCAGCAGCGTCGAACAGGGGAGGAACGTCCTGACTTTC. Residues: CASSVEQGRNVLTF.

The sample holds a few counts of this clonotype. The CDR3 is CASSYSSTGPYEQYF. Written as DNA, the CDR3 is TGTGCCAGCAGTTATTCCTCGACAGGCCCCTACGAGCAGTACTTC. This sequence joins TRBV6-5 and TRBJ2-7; perhaps TRBD1 as D (6 bases). Germline loops: CDR1 MNHEY, CDR2 SVGAGI. CDR3 length equals 15 residues. V lost 3 bases and J 2 bases, leaving 14 bases between the germline ends.

The chain joins TRBV4-3 to TRBJ2-1; 12 bases are a match to TRBD2. V trimming: 5 bases; J trimming: 8 bases; junction bases outside the gene matches: 10. CDR3 length: 16 residues. Germline assignment: CDR1 LGHNA and CDR2 YSLEER. CDR3 coding DNA: TGCGCCAGCAGCGTCCAACTAGCGGGGGGTGGGGATGAGCAGTTCTTC. It codes for CASSVQLAGGGDEQFF.

This clonotype has at least ten counts. The chain carries TRBV20-1 and TRBJ2-2, with D maybe TRBD1 (6 bases). Deletions cut 2 bases from V and 6 bases from J, with 7 bases between. CDR1 is DFQATT and CDR2 is SNEGSKA in the germline V gene (reference sequence). The CDR3 is 12 residues long. The CDR3 is CSARQGPGELFF. The CDR3 DNA sequence: TGCAGTGCTAGACAGGGGCCCGGGGAGCTGTTTTTT.

This clonotype has ten or more counts. The chain couples TRBV28 to TRBJ2-7; TRBD2 matches at 15 bases. The V segment lost 4 bases and the J segment 0 bases; nucleotides outside the gene matches: 10. The CDR3 runs to 19 residues. CDR1 is MDHEN and CDR2 is SYDVKM in the germline V gene. CDR3 in amino acids: CASSWVGLAGGSSSYEQYF. CDR3 coding DNA: TGTGCCAGCAGTTGGGTAGGACTAGCGGGAGGGTCGAGCTCCTACGAGCAGTACTTC.

This clonotype has at least ten counts. The rearrangement uses TRBV11-2 and TRBJ2-1, with a tentative D call TRBD2 (6 bases). This CDR3 has 16 amino acids. Between the trimmed V and J ends, which lost 3 bases and 7 bases, there was a span of 19 bases. Per the germline V gene, CDR1 is SGHAT and CDR2 is FQNNGV. CDR3 sequence (DNA): TGTGCCAGCAGCTTTAGTGACGGGGGAGTCATGAATGAGCAGTTCTTC. It specifies CASSFSDGGVMNEQFF.

DNA for the CDR3: TGTGCCAGCAGTTCCGTGCTAGGAACCGATACGCAGTATTTT. This codes for CASSSVLGTDTQYF. The chain has TRBV28 and TRBJ2-3; D remains ambiguous. Per the germline V gene, CDR1 is MDHEN and CDR2 is SYDVKM. The CDR3 consists of 14 residues. Trimming took 4 bases from V and 6 from J, leaving 14 bases between them. The whole variable domain, remainder taken from reference TRBV28 and TRBJ2-3, is DVKVTQSSRYLVKRTGEKVFLECVQDMDHENMFWYRQDPGLGLRLIYFSYDVKMKEKGDIPEGYSVSREKKERFSLILESASTNQTSMYLCASSSVLGTDTQYFGPGTRLTVL.

The chain is built from TRBV7-9 and TRBJ2-1, with D tentatively TRBD2 (5 bases). With 1 base removed from V and 4 bases from J, the gap between germline ends came to 14 bases. The CDR3 length is 16 residues. Germline CDR1 reads SEHNR; CDR2 reads FQNEAQ (reference sequence). CDR3 in amino acids: CASSLGISERYNEQFF. The CDR3 DNA sequence: TGTGCCAGCAGCTTAGGAATTAGCGAGAGATACAATGAGCAGTTCTTC. The full variable domain, rest sourced from reference TRBV7-9 and TRBJ2-1, is DTGVSQNPRHKITKRGQNVTFRCDPISEHNRLYWYRQTLGQGPEFLTYFQNEAQLEKSRLLSDRFSAERPKGSFSTLEIQRTEQGDSAMYLCASSLGISERYNEQFFGPGTRLTVL.